Listed below are T cell receptor beta chains from one sample, sequenced in a study of tissue T cells after allogeneic stem cell transplantation. The table came from immunoSEQ multiplex PCR; TCRdb's copy has only in-frame clones and leaves some out. The table includes about 43,000 clones, over 85% detected once. Sequences were derived from blood, sampled before transplantation. These receptors were collected from a woman aged 35 to 75 who later had graft-versus-host disease after an allogeneic stem cell transplant. Both conserved end residues are part of each CDR3. A D gene is named only where the DNA matches it firmly. Size tells how often a clone was seen (once, few, many) or the class of an expanded clone, and some rows leave it out.

abundance: NA; v_gene: TRBV2; j_gene: TRBJ2-3; d_gene: NA; CDR3nt: TGTGCCAGCAACACAAGGACCGTCACGGATACGCAGTATTTT; CDR3aa: CASNTRTVTDTQYF
abundance: NA; v_gene: TRBV10-3; j_gene: TRBJ2-5; d_gene: NA; CDR3nt: TGTGCCATCAGTGGGGGGTACCAAGAGACCCAGTACTTC; CDR3aa: CAISGGYQETQYF
abundance: NA; v_gene: TRBV4-1; j_gene: TRBJ1-2; d_gene: NA; CDR3nt: TGCGCCAGCAGCCAAGAAGGGACGTATGGCTACACCTTC; CDR3aa: CASSQEGTYGYTF
abundance: NA; v_gene: TRBV2; j_gene: TRBJ1-5; d_gene: NA; CDR3nt: TGTGCCAGCAGTTACAGGATAAATCAGCCCCAGCATTTT; CDR3aa: CASSYRINQPQHF
abundance: NA; v_gene: TRBV28; j_gene: TRBJ2-1; d_gene: NA; CDR3nt: TGTGCCAGCAGTTTATACTCCTACAATGAGCAGTTCTTC; CDR3aa: CASSLYSYNEQFF
abundance: NA; v_gene: TRBV7-2; j_gene: TRBJ2-3; d_gene: NA; CDR3nt: TGTGCCAGCAGCCCCTTCCCGGATACGCAGTATTTT; CDR3aa: CASSPFPDTQYF
abundance: NA; v_gene: TRBV14; j_gene: TRBJ1-4; d_gene: NA; CDR3nt: TGTGCCAGCAGCCAATATCAGGGTGGTGAAAAACTGTTTTTT; CDR3aa: CASSQYQGGEKLFF
abundance: NA; v_gene: TRBV20-1; j_gene: TRBJ2-3; d_gene: TRBD1; CDR3nt: TGCAGTGCTAGTTCTGGACAGGGGACAGATACGCAGTATTTT; CDR3aa: CSASSGQGTDTQYF
abundance: NA; v_gene: TRBV3-1/TRBV3-2; j_gene: TRBJ2-3; d_gene: NA; CDR3nt: TGTGCCAGCAGCCAAGGGTTAGGTTACTCTAGCACAGATACGCAGTATTTT; CDR3aa: CASSQGLGYSSTDTQYF
abundance: NA; v_gene: TRBV5-1; j_gene: TRBJ2-1; d_gene: NA; CDR3nt: TGCGCCAGCAGCGAGGTCTCCTACAATGAGCAGTTCTTC; CDR3aa: CASSEVSYNEQFF
abundance: NA; v_gene: TRBV6-2/TRBV6-3; j_gene: TRBJ1-5; d_gene: TRBD1; CDR3nt: TGTGCCAGCAGTTCCTGGGACAGTTCTAATGGCAATCAGCCCCAGCATTTT; CDR3aa: CASSSWDSSNGNQPQHF
abundance: NA; v_gene: TRBV25-1; j_gene: TRBJ1-6; d_gene: TRBD1; CDR3nt: TGTGCCAGCAGTGATGGGACAGAGTATTCACCCCTCCACTTT; CDR3aa: CASSDGTEYSPLHF
abundance: once; v_gene: TRBV30; j_gene: TRBJ2-7; d_gene: NA; CDR3nt: TGTGCCTGGAGTGTACAGCGGAGCACCGAGCAGTACTTC; CDR3aa: CAWSVQRSTEQYF
abundance: NA; v_gene: TRBV30; j_gene: TRBJ2-1; d_gene: TRBD2; CDR3nt: TGTGCCTGGAGTTCTCGACTAGCGGGAGGGAATGAGCAGTTCTTC; CDR3aa: CAWSSRLAGGNEQFF
abundance: once; v_gene: TRBV4-1; j_gene: TRBJ2-3; d_gene: TRBD1; CDR3nt: TGCGCCAGCAGCCACCCGGGACAGGGCACAGATACGCAGTATTTT; CDR3aa: CASSHPGQGTDTQYF
abundance: NA; v_gene: TRBV28; j_gene: TRBJ1-5; d_gene: NA; CDR3nt: TGTGCCAGCAGATCACAAAGGGGCTACAATCAGCCCCAGCATTTT; CDR3aa: CASRSQRGYNQPQHF
abundance: NA; v_gene: TRBV19; j_gene: TRBJ1-1; d_gene: NA; CDR3nt: TGTGCCAGTAGTAACGGTGGGGGAAGAATGAACACTGAAGCTTTCTTT; CDR3aa: CASSNGGGRMNTEAFF
abundance: NA; v_gene: TRBV28; j_gene: TRBJ1-2; d_gene: NA; CDR3nt: TGTGCCATCCACCGAGCCCCCTATGGCTACACCTTC; CDR3aa: CAIHRAPYGYTF
abundance: NA; v_gene: TRBV1; j_gene: TRBJ2-5; d_gene: NA; CDR3nt: TGCACCAGCAGTACAGGTGGGGGTGAGACCCAGTACTTC; CDR3aa: CTSSTGGGETQYF
abundance: NA; v_gene: TRBV24-1; j_gene: TRBJ1-1; d_gene: TRBD1; CDR3nt: TGTGCCACCAGTGATACGGGACAGGTAGCTTTCTTT; CDR3aa: CATSDTGQVAFF
abundance: NA; v_gene: TRBV5-1; j_gene: TRBJ2-6; d_gene: NA; CDR3nt: TGCGCCAGCAGCTTGAGTATTTCTGGGGCCAACGTCCTGACTTTC; CDR3aa: CASSLSISGANVLTF
abundance: NA; v_gene: TRBV5-1; j_gene: TRBJ1-1; d_gene: NA; CDR3nt: TGCGCCAGCAGTTCAGGGATGGGGGGCACTGAAGCTTTCTTT; CDR3aa: CASSSGMGGTEAFF
abundance: NA; v_gene: TRBV27; j_gene: TRBJ2-2; d_gene: NA; CDR3nt: TGTGCCAGCAGTTTATTGGCTACCGGGGAGCTGTTTTTT; CDR3aa: CASSLLATGELFF
abundance: NA; v_gene: TRBV7-9; j_gene: TRBJ1-2; d_gene: NA; CDR3nt: TGTGCCAGCAGCACCGGGGGACTCGATGGCTACACCTTC; CDR3aa: CASSTGGLDGYTF
abundance: NA; v_gene: TRBV6-2/TRBV6-3; j_gene: TRBJ2-5; d_gene: NA; CDR3nt: TGTGCCAGCAGCCAAAGCCGACAGATCCAAGAGACCCAGTACTTC; CDR3aa: CASSQSRQIQETQYF
abundance: NA; v_gene: TRBV9; j_gene: TRBJ2-3; d_gene: NA; CDR3nt: TGTGCCAGCAGCCCCGAGGCCCTGGTAGATACGCAGTATTTT; CDR3aa: CASSPEALVDTQYF
abundance: NA; v_gene: TRBV11-1; j_gene: TRBJ2-7; d_gene: TRBD2; CDR3nt: TGTGCCAGCAGCCGCGGGACTAGTTACTACGAGCAGTACTTC; CDR3aa: CASSRGTSYYEQYF
abundance: NA; v_gene: TRBV3-1/TRBV3-2; j_gene: TRBJ1-6; d_gene: NA; CDR3nt: TGTGCCAGCAGCCAAGAGGCACTCTATAATTCACCCCTCCACTTT; CDR3aa: CASSQEALYNSPLHF
abundance: once; v_gene: TRBV5-1; j_gene: TRBJ2-5; d_gene: NA; CDR3nt: TGCGCCAGCAGCGGCGGTTTGTTATCCTCCCAAGAGACCCAGTACTTC; CDR3aa: CASSGGLLSSQETQYF
abundance: NA; v_gene: TRBV12-3/TRBV12-4; j_gene: TRBJ1-4; d_gene: NA; CDR3nt: TGTGCCAGCAGCTCGGGAGGTGAAAAACTGTTTTTT; CDR3aa: CASSSGGEKLFF
abundance: NA; v_gene: TRBV6-1; j_gene: TRBJ2-1; d_gene: NA; CDR3nt: TGTGCCAGCAGTTCTCAGGGTAGCTCCTACAATGAGCAGTTCTTC; CDR3aa: CASSSQGSSYNEQFF
abundance: NA; v_gene: TRBV25-1; j_gene: TRBJ2-3; d_gene: TRBD2; CDR3nt: TGTGCCAGCAGTGACTCATTCACTAGCGGGTCTACGGCAGATACGCAGTATTTT; CDR3aa: CASSDSFTSGSTADTQYF
abundance: NA; v_gene: TRBV18; j_gene: TRBJ2-5; d_gene: NA; CDR3nt: TGTGCCAGCTCACCCGGGCTTCAAGAGACCCAGTACTTC; CDR3aa: CASSPGLQETQYF
abundance: NA; v_gene: TRBV27; j_gene: TRBJ1-5; d_gene: TRBD1; CDR3nt: TGTGCCAGCAGTCCGGGACAGGGGCGGCCCCAGCATTTT; CDR3aa: CASSPGQGRPQHF
abundance: NA; v_gene: TRBV28; j_gene: TRBJ2-2; d_gene: TRBD2; CDR3nt: TGTGCCAGCACCCCAGGGAGGGAGGGAGGCACCGGGGAGCTGTTTTTT; CDR3aa: CASTPGREGGTGELFF
abundance: NA; v_gene: TRBV4-3; j_gene: TRBJ1-4; d_gene: NA; CDR3nt: TGCGCCAGCAGCCGCACAACAGTCGTCAATGAAAAACTGTTTTTT; CDR3aa: CASSRTTVVNEKLFF
abundance: NA; v_gene: TRBV5-6; j_gene: TRBJ1-2; d_gene: TRBD1; CDR3nt: TGTGCCAGCAGCTTGGGACGGACAGGGGACGGCTACACCTTC; CDR3aa: CASSLGRTGDGYTF
abundance: NA; v_gene: TRBV5-1; j_gene: TRBJ2-3; d_gene: TRBD2; CDR3nt: TGCGCCAGCAGCTTGGGTCCTAGCGGGGGACGGGGCACAGATACGCAGTATTTT; CDR3aa: CASSLGPSGGRGTDTQYF
abundance: NA; v_gene: TRBV7-2; j_gene: TRBJ2-5; d_gene: TRBD1; CDR3nt: TGTGCCAGCAGCTCGGGACAGCACCAAGAGACCCAGTACTTC; CDR3aa: CASSSGQHQETQYF
abundance: NA; v_gene: TRBV7-2; j_gene: TRBJ2-7; d_gene: TRBD2; CDR3nt: TGTGCCAGCAGACATAGCGGGAGGGCCTACGAGCAGTACTTC; CDR3aa: CASRHSGRAYEQYF
abundance: NA; v_gene: TRBV6-5; j_gene: TRBJ2-1; d_gene: TRBD2; CDR3nt: TGTGCCAGCAGAACGGGACTAGCGGGAAATGAGCAGTTCTTC; CDR3aa: CASRTGLAGNEQFF
abundance: NA; v_gene: TRBV10-3; j_gene: TRBJ2-3; d_gene: NA; CDR3nt: TGTGCCATCAGTGAGTCGACGGGGCCAGATACGCAGTATTTT; CDR3aa: CAISESTGPDTQYF
abundance: NA; v_gene: TRBV4-1; j_gene: TRBJ2-2; d_gene: NA; CDR3nt: TGCGCCAGCAGCCAAGTAGGGGGAGCCGGGGAGCTGTTTTTT; CDR3aa: CASSQVGGAGELFF
abundance: NA; v_gene: TRBV29-1; j_gene: TRBJ2-2; d_gene: TRBD2; CDR3nt: TGCAGCGTTGATGGGCTAGCGGGAGGCACCGGGGAGCTGTTTTTT; CDR3aa: CSVDGLAGGTGELFF
abundance: NA; v_gene: TRBV2; j_gene: TRBJ1-6; d_gene: TRBD1; CDR3nt: TGTGCCAGCAGTGAACAACAGGGGAATTCACCCCTCCACTTT; CDR3aa: CASSEQQGNSPLHF
abundance: NA; v_gene: TRBV5-6; j_gene: TRBJ2-7; d_gene: NA; CDR3nt: TGTGCCAGCAGCCAGGGGTCCTACGAGCAGTACTTC; CDR3aa: CASSQGSYEQYF
abundance: NA; v_gene: TRBV6-5; j_gene: TRBJ2-2; d_gene: NA; CDR3nt: TGTGCCAGCAGGCCGAGGGGGGAGGGGATAGGGGAGCTGTTTTTT; CDR3aa: CASRPRGEGIGELFF
abundance: NA; v_gene: TRBV20-1; j_gene: TRBJ2-1; d_gene: NA; CDR3nt: TGCAGTGCTCCCACCGACAATGAGCAGTTCTTC; CDR3aa: CSAPTDNEQFF
abundance: NA; v_gene: TRBV6-5; j_gene: TRBJ2-7; d_gene: NA; CDR3nt: TGTGCCACGCAAACTAGCTCCTACGAGCAGTACTTC; CDR3aa: CATQTSSYEQYF
abundance: NA; v_gene: TRBV28; j_gene: TRBJ2-1; d_gene: NA; CDR3nt: TGTGCCAGCAGTGGCCAGGGGGGAGGGAGCTCCTACAATGAGCAGTTCTTC; CDR3aa: CASSGQGGGSSYNEQFF
abundance: NA; v_gene: TRBV28; j_gene: TRBJ1-1; d_gene: NA; CDR3nt: TGTGCCAGCAGTTTATACAGGCAGATGAACACTGAAGCTTTCTTT; CDR3aa: CASSLYRQMNTEAFF
abundance: NA; v_gene: TRBV7-2; j_gene: TRBJ2-3; d_gene: TRBD2; CDR3nt: TGTGCCAGCAGCTTGCGGGAGGGGGCGGATACGCAGTATTTT; CDR3aa: CASSLREGADTQYF
abundance: NA; v_gene: TRBV9; j_gene: TRBJ1-3; d_gene: NA; CDR3nt: TGTGCCAGCAGCGTTGGCCCGGAACCCCACTCTGGAAACACCATATATTTT; CDR3aa: CASSVGPEPHSGNTIYF
abundance: NA; v_gene: TRBV11-2; j_gene: TRBJ2-2; d_gene: NA; CDR3nt: TGTGCCAGCAGCTTATTACTAACGGGGACCGGGGAGCTGTTTTTT; CDR3aa: CASSLLLTGTGELFF
abundance: NA; v_gene: TRBV4-2; j_gene: TRBJ1-1; d_gene: NA; CDR3nt: TGTGCCAGCAGCCCACAAAAGGGGCGGGGAAACACTGAAGCTTTCTTT; CDR3aa: CASSPQKGRGNTEAFF